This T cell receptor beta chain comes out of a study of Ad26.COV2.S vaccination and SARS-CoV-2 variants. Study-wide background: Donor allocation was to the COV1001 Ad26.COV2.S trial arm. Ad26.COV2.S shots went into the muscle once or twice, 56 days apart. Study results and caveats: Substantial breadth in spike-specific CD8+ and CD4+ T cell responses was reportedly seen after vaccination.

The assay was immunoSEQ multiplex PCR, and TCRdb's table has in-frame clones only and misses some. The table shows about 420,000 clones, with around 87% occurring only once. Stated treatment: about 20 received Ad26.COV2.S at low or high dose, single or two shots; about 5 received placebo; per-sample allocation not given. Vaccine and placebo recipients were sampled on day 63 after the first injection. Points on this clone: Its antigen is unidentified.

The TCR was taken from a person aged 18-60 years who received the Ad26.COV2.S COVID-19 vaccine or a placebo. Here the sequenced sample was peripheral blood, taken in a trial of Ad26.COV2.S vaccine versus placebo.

The CDR3 protein is CASRSREGDSPLHF. The CDR3 region has the DNA TGTGCCAGTCGATCCAGGGAGGGGGATTCACCCCTCCACTTT. This chain uses TRBV19 with TRBJ1-6; TRBD1 might be the D (6 bases). The V end was cut by 8 bases, the J end by 8 bases, with 16 bases between. Germline loops: CDR1 LNHDA, CDR2 SQIVND (reference sequence). The CDR3 runs to 14 residues.